The 19 T cell receptor beta chains in this list originate from one sample, sequenced in a study of T cells in localized non-small cell lung cancer. Clones were sequenced by immunoSEQ multiplex PCR, and TCRdb holds only the in-frame ones, with some missing. The sample carries 45,000 to 65,000 clones, about three quarters recorded once. Sequencing was performed on PBMCs, taken before any cancer treatment. Receptor source: a woman aged 40 to 75 with stage II lung adenocarcinoma.

The J gene is TRBJ1-4, the V gene TRBV19, with D unresolved. Trimming stripped 0 bases from V and 5 bases from J, with 19 bases between. Germline assignment: CDR1 LNHDA and CDR2 SQIVND (reference sequence). The CDR3 consists of 18 residues. The CDR3: CASSIDRGLGQTNEKLFF. The CDR3 bases are TGTGCCAGTAGTATAGATCGTGGTCTTGGGCAGACGAATGAAAAACTGTTTTTT.

Only a few counts were recorded for this clone. The chain uses TRBV7-9 and TRBJ1-1; D remains ambiguous. V lost 4 bases and J lost 0, with 9 bases in between. The CDR3 has 14 residues. Germline CDR1 is SEHNR and CDR2 is FQNEAQ (reference sequence). CDR3: CASSSRRMNTEAFF. In nucleotides, the CDR3 is TGTGCCAGCAGCTCCCGACGGATGAACACTGAAGCTTTCTTT.

The chain combines TRBV19 with TRBJ2-5, with D possibly called TRBD1 or TRBD2 (6 bases each). Germline V lookup: CDR1 LNHDA, CDR2 SQIVND (reference sequence). Trimming removed 3 bases at V and 5 bases at J, with 16 bases between. The CDR3 is 15 amino acids. CDR3 coding DNA: TGTGCCAGTAGTATGGGGGGCGCTACGGGGGAGACCCAGTACTTC. It encodes CASSMGGATGETQYF.

The chain recombines TRBV5-5 with TRBJ1-4, with TRBD1 matching 9 bases. The CDR3 covers 17 residues. V trimming: 4 bases; J trimming: 0 bases; junction bases outside the gene matches: 7. The germline CDR1 and CDR2 sequences are SGHKS and YYEKEE (reference sequence). This CDR3 reads CASSKGTGSATNEKLFF. As DNA, the CDR3 is TGTGCCAGCAGCAAAGGGACAGGGAGCGCAACTAATGAAAAACTGTTTTTT.

V is TRBV9 and J is TRBJ2-1, with 8 bases that match TRBD2. The ends lost 4 bases at V and 2 bases at J; junction bases unmatched: 5. CDR3 length: 15 amino acids. From germline, CDR1 is SGDLS and CDR2 YYNGEE. The CDR3, as DNA: TGTGCCAGCAGCCCCACGGGGGGGACCTACAATGAGCAGTTCTTC. As protein: CASSPTGGTYNEQFF.

The V gene is TRBV2, the J gene TRBJ1-5; D gene uncertain. V was trimmed by 10 bases and J by 5 bases, leaving 15 bases between them. This CDR3 comprises 13 residues. Germline CDR1 SNHLY, CDR2 FYNNEI. CDR3 loop: CATRGVWDQPQHF. DNA for the CDR3: TGTGCCACCCGCGGGGTGTGGGATCAGCCCCAGCATTTT.

The chain is built from TRBV30 and TRBJ1-6, with D maybe TRBD1 (5 bases). This CDR3 comprises 15 residues. CDR1 and CDR2 from the germline V gene are GTSNPN and SVGIG (reference sequence). The ends were cut back, 1 base at V and 13 bases at J, with 20 bases in the middle. Here the CDR3 DNA reads TGTGCCTGGAGTGCCTTTACAGGTGGGCGTGATCCCCTCCACTTT. Translated, it gives CAWSAFTGGRDPLHF. Drawing the rest from reference TRBV30 and TRBJ1-6, the complete variable domain is SQTIHQWPATLVQPVGSPLSLECTVEGTSNPNLYWYRQAAGRGLQLLFYSVGIGQISSEVPQNLSASRPQDRQFILSSKKLLLSDSGFYLCAWSAFTGGRDPLHFGNGTRLTVT.

This clone has just a few counts. This chain links TRBV7-3 with TRBJ2-7; D not certain. Germline V CDR1 and CDR2: SGHTA, FQGTGA. Trimming left V 5 bases short and J 4 bases short, with 15 bases between. This CDR3 is 14 amino acids long. CDR3 protein: CASSNPPGTYEQYF. The DNA for the CDR3 is TGTGCCAGCAGCAACCCCCCGGGTACTTACGAGCAGTACTTC.

This rearrangement joins TRBV18 to TRBJ2-6; D gene uncertain. Trimming removed 6 bases at V and 2 bases at J, with 14 bases between. CDR3 length equals 16 residues. Germline V lookup: CDR1 KGHSH, CDR2 LQKENI. CDR3 residues: CASSHESGAGANVLTF. The CDR3, as DNA: TGTGCCAGCTCGCACGAGTCCGGCGCTGGGGCCAACGTCCTGACTTTC.

This clone was observed once. V and J are TRBV11-1 and TRBJ1-1; D may be TRBD1 (5 bases). The CDR3 is made up of 13 amino acids. V was shortened by 2 bases and J by 6 bases, with 10 bases between the two germline ends. Germline lookup yields CDR1 SGHAT and CDR2 FQDESV (reference sequence). DNA for the CDR3: TGTGCCAGCAGCTTACGGGGCTTAGCTGAAGCTTTCTTT. Its translation is CASSLRGLAEAFF.

CDR3 sequence: CASSHGGGNEQFF. As DNA, the CDR3 is TGTGCCAGCAGCCACGGCGGGGGGAATGAGCAGTTCTTC. This chain links TRBV7-3 with TRBJ2-1; the match to TRBD2 covers 8 bases. V gave up 5 bases and J gave up 7 bases; unmatched junction bases: 4. The germline CDR1 and CDR2 sequences are SGHTA and FQGTGA. The CDR3 spans 13 residues.

This clone was detected a few times. The chain links TRBV15 to TRBJ1-5; D may be TRBD1 (5 bases). V was clipped by 6 bases and J by 4 bases, with 10 bases between them. This CDR3 has 13 residues. The germline gives CDR1 LNHNV, CDR2 YYDKDF (reference sequence). The DNA for the CDR3 is TGTGCCACCAGTGGGGGGGTGAATCAGCCCCAGCATTTT. Translated: CATSGGVNQPQHF.

This clone was counted once. The chain employs TRBV5-4 and TRBJ2-7; D tentatively fits TRBD1 or TRBD2 (5 bases each). V was cut by 3 bases and J by 3 bases, with 16 bases left in between. The germline CDR1 and CDR2 sequences are SGHNT and YYREEE (reference sequence). This CDR3 spans 15 amino acids. The CDR3 coding sequence is TGTGCCAGCAGCTCCCGGGACGAGAACGGCTACGAGCAGTACTTC. Protein: CASSSRDENGYEQYF.

V usage is TRBV2 and J usage is TRBJ2-2; D gene uncertain. Germline V lookup: CDR1 SNHLY, CDR2 FYNNEI. This CDR3 spans 13 amino acids. V lost 7 bases, J lost 0 bases, and 6 bases lay in between. Written as DNA, the CDR3 is TGTGCCAGCACGACGCCGAACACCGGGGAGCTGTTTTTT. Its translation is CASTTPNTGELFF.

The genes are TRBV7-9 and TRBJ1-2; tentative D call: TRBD1 (6 bases). There are 12 residues in the CDR3. V was clipped by 10 bases and J by 7 bases, with 16 bases between them. The V gene's germline CDR1 is SEHNR and CDR2 FQNEAQ (reference sequence). CDR3 residues: CATTGRGAGYTF. The CDR3 nucleotides read TGTGCCACGACCGGCAGGGGTGCTGGCTACACCTTC.

The gene calls are TRBV4-2 and TRBJ2-2; TRBD2 is a possible D gene (5 bases). Germline V CDR1 and CDR2: LGHNA, YNFKEQ. The CDR3 is 14 amino acids. The V end was cut by 3 bases, the J end by 4 bases, with 9 bases between. The CDR3 protein is CASSQVLATGELFF. CDR3 DNA sequence: TGTGCCAGCAGCCAGGTCCTAGCCACCGGGGAGCTGTTTTTT.

The rearrangement links TRBV28 to TRBJ2-5; TRBD1 aligns across 9 bases. Trimming cost V 2 bases and J 5 bases; bases outside gene matches: 9. Germline V gene sequence: CDR1 MDHEN, CDR2 SYDVKM. The CDR3 has 16 amino acids. The CDR3 sequence is CASSLAGTGRGETQYF. The CDR3 region has the DNA TGTGCCAGCAGTTTAGCTGGGACAGGGAGGGGGGAGACCCAGTACTTC.

The chain couples TRBV15 to TRBJ2-7, with 7 bases aligning to TRBD1. Germline V gene lookup returns CDR1 LNHNV and CDR2 YYDKDF (reference sequence). The V gene end was trimmed by 3 bases and the J gene end by 3 bases; junction bases not matched to a gene: 5. The CDR3 loop spans 14 amino acids. CDR3 coding DNA: TGTGCCACCAGCAGCCTGGACAGGAACTACGAGCAGTACTTC. Protein sequence: CATSSLDRNYEQYF.

The rearrangement joins TRBV4-2 to TRBJ1-4, with 11 nucleotides matching TRBD1. Germline V gene lookup returns CDR1 LGHNA and CDR2 YNFKEQ. This CDR3 region has 19 residues. The V segment lost 3 bases and the J segment 4 bases; nucleotides outside the gene matches: 13. CDR3 in DNA: TGTGCCAGCAGCCAGGAACCCGGGACAGGGGGATTATTTAATGAAAAACTGTTTTTT. Translated, it gives CASSQEPGTGGLFNEKLFF.